This T cell receptor (beta chain) originates from a study of blood T cell repertoires in COVID-19. Study-level background: COVID-19 samples collected from the United States, Italy and Spain covered acute and convalescent phases. T cells, B-cell-depleted T cells, or PBMCs provided the cDNA or gDNA that served as material.

This CDR3 contains 13 residues. Germline loops: CDR1 SGDLS, CDR2 YYNGEE. Between the trimmed V and J ends, which lost 2 bases and 6 bases, there was a span of 12 bases. The repertoire was sequenced with immunoSEQ multiplex PCR; TCRdb's copy has only in-frame clones and lacks some. This table has roughly 190,000 clones, 88% appearing once. Sequences were obtained from peripheral blood. The receptor was derived from a human donor in a cohort sampled during active COVID-19. V is TRBV9 and J is TRBJ2-7; D call uncertain. The CDR3 here is CASSVGSLGEQYF. CDR3 in DNA: TGTGCCAGCAGCGTGGGCTCCCTGGGCGAGCAGTACTTC.